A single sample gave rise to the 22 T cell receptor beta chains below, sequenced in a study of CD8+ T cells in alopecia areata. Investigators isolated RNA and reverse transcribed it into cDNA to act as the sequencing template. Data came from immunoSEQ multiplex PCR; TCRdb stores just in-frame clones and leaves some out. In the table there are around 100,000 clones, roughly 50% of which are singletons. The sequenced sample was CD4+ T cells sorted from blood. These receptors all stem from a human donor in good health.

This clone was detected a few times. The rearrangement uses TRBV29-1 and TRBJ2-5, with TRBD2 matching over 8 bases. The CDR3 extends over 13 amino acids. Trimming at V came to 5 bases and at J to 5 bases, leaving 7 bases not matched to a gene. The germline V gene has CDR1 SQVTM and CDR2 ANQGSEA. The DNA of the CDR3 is TGCAGCGTTTCTGTTAGCGGGGTCGAGACCCAGTACTTC. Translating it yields CSVSVSGVETQYF.

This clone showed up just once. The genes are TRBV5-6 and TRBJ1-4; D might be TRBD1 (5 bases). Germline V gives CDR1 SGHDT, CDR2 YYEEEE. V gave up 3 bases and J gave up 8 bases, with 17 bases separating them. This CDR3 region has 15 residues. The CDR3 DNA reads TGTGCCAGCAGCTCCCCCGCGGGACGAAAGGAAAAACTGTTTTTT. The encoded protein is CASSSPAGRKEKLFF.

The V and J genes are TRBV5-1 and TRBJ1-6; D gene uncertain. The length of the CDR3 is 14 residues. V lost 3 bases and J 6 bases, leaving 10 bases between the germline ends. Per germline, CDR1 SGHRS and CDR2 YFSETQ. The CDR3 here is CASSSGSTNSPLHF. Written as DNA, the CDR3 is TGCGCCAGCAGCTCCGGATCGACTAATTCACCCCTCCACTTT. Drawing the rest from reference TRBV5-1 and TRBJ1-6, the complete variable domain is KAGVTQTPRYLIKTRGQQVTLSCSPISGHRSVSWYQQTPGQGLQFLFEYFSETQRNKGNFPGRFSGRQFSNSRSEMNVSTLELGDSALYLCASSSGSTNSPLHFGNGTRLTVT.

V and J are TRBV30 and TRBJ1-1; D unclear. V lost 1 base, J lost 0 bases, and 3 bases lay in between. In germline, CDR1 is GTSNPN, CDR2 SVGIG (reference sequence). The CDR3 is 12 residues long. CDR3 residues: CAWSEVNTEAFF. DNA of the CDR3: TGTGCCTGGAGTGAGGTGAACACTGAAGCTTTCTTT.

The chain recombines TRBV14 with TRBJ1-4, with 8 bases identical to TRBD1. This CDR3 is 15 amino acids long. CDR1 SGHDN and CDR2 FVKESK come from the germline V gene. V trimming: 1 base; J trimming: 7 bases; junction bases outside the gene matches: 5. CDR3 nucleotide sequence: TGTGCCAGCAGCCAAGGGTCGACAGGGGCTGAAAAACTGTTTTTT. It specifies CASSQGSTGAEKLFF.

CDR3 in DNA: TGTGCCAGCAGCTTCGGGGGGGCCAGGTACGAGCAGTACTTC. This translates into CASSFGGARYEQYF. The chain couples TRBV4-2 to TRBJ2-7; 8 nucleotides agree with TRBD2. V was pared by 5 bases and J by 4 bases, with 7 bases of the junction left unmatched. The CDR3 is made up of 14 amino acids. Germline V gene data show CDR1 as LGHNA and CDR2 as YNFKEQ.

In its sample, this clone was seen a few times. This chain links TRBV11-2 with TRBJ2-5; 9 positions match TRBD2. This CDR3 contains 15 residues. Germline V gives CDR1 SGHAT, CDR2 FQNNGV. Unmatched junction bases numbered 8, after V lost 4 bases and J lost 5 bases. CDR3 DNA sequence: TGTGCCAGCAGCTCGTATGGCGGGGGGGCTGAGACCCAGTACTTC. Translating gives CASSSYGGGAETQYF.

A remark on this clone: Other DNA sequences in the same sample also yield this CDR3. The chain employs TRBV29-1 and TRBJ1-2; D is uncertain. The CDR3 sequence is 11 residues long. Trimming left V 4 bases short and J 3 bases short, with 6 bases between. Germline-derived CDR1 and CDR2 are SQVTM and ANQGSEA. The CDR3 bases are TGCAGCGTTGGCCAGGACTATGGCTACACCTTC. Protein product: CSVGQDYGYTF.

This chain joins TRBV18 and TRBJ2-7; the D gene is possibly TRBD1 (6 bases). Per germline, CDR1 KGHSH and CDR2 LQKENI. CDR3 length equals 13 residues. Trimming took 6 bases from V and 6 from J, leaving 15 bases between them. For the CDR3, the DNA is TGTGCCAGCTCTGCCACAGGGCACGGCGAGCAGTACTTC. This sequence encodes CASSATGHGEQYF. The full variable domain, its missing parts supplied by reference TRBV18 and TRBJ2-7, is NAGVMQNPRHLVRRRGQEARLRCSPMKGHSHVYWYRQLPEEGLKFMVYLQKENIIDESGMPKERFSAEFPKEGPSILRIQQVVRGDSAAYFCASSATGHGEQYFGPGTRLTVT.

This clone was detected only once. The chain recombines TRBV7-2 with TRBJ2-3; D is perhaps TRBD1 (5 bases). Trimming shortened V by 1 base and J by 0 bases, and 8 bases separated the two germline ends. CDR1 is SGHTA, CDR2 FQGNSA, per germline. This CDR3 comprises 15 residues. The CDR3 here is CASSLGQRSTDTQYF. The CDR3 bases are TGTGCCAGCAGCTTAGGACAGAGAAGCACAGATACGCAGTATTTT.

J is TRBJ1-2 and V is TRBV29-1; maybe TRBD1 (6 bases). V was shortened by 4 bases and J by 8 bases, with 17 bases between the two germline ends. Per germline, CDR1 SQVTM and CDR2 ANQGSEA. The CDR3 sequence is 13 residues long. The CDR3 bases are TGCAGCGTTGGAGAAACCGGGGGCTGGGGCTACACCTTC. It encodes CSVGETGGWGYTF.

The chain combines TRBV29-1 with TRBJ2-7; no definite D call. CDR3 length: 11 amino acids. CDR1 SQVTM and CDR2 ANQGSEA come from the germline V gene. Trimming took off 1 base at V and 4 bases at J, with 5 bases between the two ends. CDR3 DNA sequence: TGCAGCGTTGAAGTTCTGTACGAGCAGTACTTC. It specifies CSVEVLYEQYF.

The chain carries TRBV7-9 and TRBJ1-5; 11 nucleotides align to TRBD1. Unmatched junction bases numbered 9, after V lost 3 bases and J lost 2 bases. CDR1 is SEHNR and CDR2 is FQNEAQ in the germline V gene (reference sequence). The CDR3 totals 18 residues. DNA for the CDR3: TGTGCCAGCAGCTTCGGGACAGGGGGTAAAATAGGCAATCAGCCCCAGCATTTT. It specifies CASSFGTGGKIGNQPQHF.

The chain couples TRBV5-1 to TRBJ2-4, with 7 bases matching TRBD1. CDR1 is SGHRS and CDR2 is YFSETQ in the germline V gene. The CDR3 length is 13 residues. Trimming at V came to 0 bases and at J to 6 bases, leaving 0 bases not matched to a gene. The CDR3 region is CASSLGQGNIQYF. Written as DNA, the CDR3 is TGCGCCAGCAGCTTGGGACAGGGAAACATTCAGTACTTC.

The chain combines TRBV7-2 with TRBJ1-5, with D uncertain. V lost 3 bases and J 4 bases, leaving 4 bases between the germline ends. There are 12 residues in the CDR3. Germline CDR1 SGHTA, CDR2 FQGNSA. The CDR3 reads CASSFLNQPQHF. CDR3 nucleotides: TGTGCCAGCAGCTTCCTTAATCAGCCCCAGCATTTT. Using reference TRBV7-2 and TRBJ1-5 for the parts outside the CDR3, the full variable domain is GAGVSQSPSNKVTEKGKDVELRCDPISGHTALYWYRQSLGQGLEFLIYFQGNSAPDKSGLPSDRFSAERTGGSVSTLTIQRTQQEDSAVYLCASSFLNQPQHFGDGTRLSIL.

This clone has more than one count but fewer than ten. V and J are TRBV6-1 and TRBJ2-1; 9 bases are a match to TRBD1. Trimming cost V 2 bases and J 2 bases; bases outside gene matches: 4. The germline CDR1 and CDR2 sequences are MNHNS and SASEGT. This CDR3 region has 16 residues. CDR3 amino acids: CASSELGTGTYNEQFF. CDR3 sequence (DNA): TGTGCCAGCAGTGAATTGGGGACAGGGACCTACAATGAGCAGTTCTTC.

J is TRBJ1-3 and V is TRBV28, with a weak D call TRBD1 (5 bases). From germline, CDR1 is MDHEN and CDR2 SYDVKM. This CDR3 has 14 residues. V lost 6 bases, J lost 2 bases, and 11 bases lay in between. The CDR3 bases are TGTGCCAGCAGCTTGTGGGGGGCTGGAAACACCATATATTTT. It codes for CASSLWGAGNTIYF.

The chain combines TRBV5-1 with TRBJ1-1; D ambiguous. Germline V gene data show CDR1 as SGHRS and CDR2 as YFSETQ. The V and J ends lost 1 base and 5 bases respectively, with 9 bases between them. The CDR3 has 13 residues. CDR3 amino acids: CASSLWGNTEAFF. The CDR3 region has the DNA TGCGCCAGCAGCTTGTGGGGAAATACTGAAGCTTTCTTT.

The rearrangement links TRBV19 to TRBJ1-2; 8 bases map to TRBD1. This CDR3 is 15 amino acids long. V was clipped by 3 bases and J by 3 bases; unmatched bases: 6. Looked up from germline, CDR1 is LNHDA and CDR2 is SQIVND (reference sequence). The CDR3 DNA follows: TGTGCCAGTAGTATTTGGGACAGGCCCGACTATGGCTACACCTTC. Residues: CASSIWDRPDYGYTF.

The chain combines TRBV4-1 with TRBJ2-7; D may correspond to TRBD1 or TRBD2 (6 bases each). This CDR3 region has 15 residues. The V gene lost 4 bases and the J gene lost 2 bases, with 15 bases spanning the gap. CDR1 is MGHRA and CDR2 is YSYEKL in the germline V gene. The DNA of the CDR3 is TGCGCCAGCAGCCGTTTCCCGGGGGCCCCCTACGAGCAGTACTTC. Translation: CASSRFPGAPYEQYF.

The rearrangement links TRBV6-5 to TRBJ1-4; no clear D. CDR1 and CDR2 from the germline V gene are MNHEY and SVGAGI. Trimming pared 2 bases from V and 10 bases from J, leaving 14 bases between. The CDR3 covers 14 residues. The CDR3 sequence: CASSYDPGSGKLFF. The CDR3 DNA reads TGTGCCAGCAGTTACGACCCCGGATCCGGAAAACTGTTTTTT.

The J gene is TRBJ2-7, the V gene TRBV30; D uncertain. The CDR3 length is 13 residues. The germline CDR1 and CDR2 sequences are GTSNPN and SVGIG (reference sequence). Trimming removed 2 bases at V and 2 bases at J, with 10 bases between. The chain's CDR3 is CAWSFRRPYEQYF. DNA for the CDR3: TGTGCCTGGAGTTTCCGGCGACCCTACGAGCAGTACTTC.